This T cell receptor (beta chain) derives from a study of cytomegalovirus exposure and HLA in healthy donors. With respect to this clone: Its specificity is not known.

The donors were healthy bone marrow donors. V was cut by 3 bases and J by 3 bases, with 18 bases left in between. CDR1 GTSNPN and CDR2 SVGIG come from the germline V gene (reference sequence). The CDR3 extends over 15 amino acids. Whole-study results and caveats: Analysis was carried out at a later point, and it linked a missense DCLRE1C variant to TCR beta V- and J-gene trimming. Later examination showed HLA-associated TCR beta chains had greater clonal expansion than equally common others.

This PCR relied on a set of 60 Vbeta primers and 13 Jbeta primers. As originally analysed: The count from a later analysis was 79 million or so unique TCR beta chains, 9 million to 12 million of them shared. Sequencing used immunoSEQ multiplex PCR; TCRdb keeps in-frame clones, though not all of them. That table supplies the V and J calls and clone size; D and trimming were determined from the DNA. The sample lists about 180,000 clones, 81% occurring once. This chain links TRBV30 with TRBJ2-7, with a tentative D call TRBD1 (6 bases). The sequence derives from a woman under 40 in good health and CMV-seronegative. Sequencing was performed on PBMCs. The DNA of the CDR3 is TGTGCCTGGAGAATGGAGGTCGGACAGAGCTACGAGCAGTACTTC. Protein product: CAWRMEVGQSYEQYF.